This T cell receptor beta chain was identified in a study of cytomegalovirus exposure and HLA in healthy donors. This CDR3 is 17 amino acids long. The V gene's germline CDR1 is SGHNT and CDR2 YENEEA. Germline trimming cut 1 base from V and 4 bases from J; bases unmatched to any gene: 9. Concerning this clone: The antigen is unknown.

Whole-study results and caveats: A later analysis by the authors found several of the most significant clusters apparently linked to common viral pathogens. A missense DCLRE1C variant was associated with V- and J-gene trimming of TCR beta chains in a later analysis, and an independent cohort replicated the association. Listed as cytomegalovirus-associated were over 150 TCR beta chains.

It was with 60 Vbeta and 13 Jbeta primers that the PCR ran. Data came from immunoSEQ multiplex PCR; TCRdb stores just in-frame clones and leaves some out. Among around 170,000 clones listed, approximately 75% were seen once. The chain uses TRBV11-3 and TRBJ2-5, with TRBD2 matching over 10 bases. The material sequenced was PBMCs. The origin of this receptor is a girl aged 5-17 years in good health and CMV-seronegative. The CDR3 sequence is CASSLGLSSGGAETQYF. DNA of the CDR3: TGTGCCAGCAGCTTAGGTCTATCAAGCGGGGGGGCAGAGACCCAGTACTTC. The full variable domain, rest sourced from reference TRBV11-3 and TRBJ2-5, is EAGVVQSPRYKIIEKKQPVAFWCNPISGHNTLYWYLQNLGQGPELLIRYENEEAVDDSQLPKDRFSAERLKGVDSTLKIQPAELGDSAVYLCASSLGLSSGGAETQYFGPGTRLLVL.